These T cell receptor beta chains were read from a single sample in a study of T cells after posttransplantation cyclophosphamide. Generated by immunoSEQ multiplex PCR, the TCRdb table keeps only in-frame clones and is missing some. The table has about 16,000 clones, around nine tenths seen once; the top ten hold 3.5%. The sample in question was PBMCs, obtained after an allogeneic stem cell transplant with a calcineurin inhibitor and methotrexate. The receptors shown here come from a male patient in his fifties who received an allogeneic stem cell transplant from an unrelated donor, was CMV-positive, and had chronic GVHD only. Some T cells may trace back to the graft donor. The CDR3 runs from the conserved cysteine through the conserved F or W. The order of the fields is CDR3 DNA, CDR3 protein, J gene, clone size, D gene, V gene. The D gene is left open where the match is weak. Clone size is stated in some rows and not others, as once, few, many or a class when expanded.

CDR3nt: TGTGCCAGCAGCCCCCGGGAGACCTACACTGAAGCTTTCTTT
CDR3aa: CASSPRETYTEAFF
j_gene: TRBJ1-1
abundance: .
d_gene: .
v_gene: TRBV7-9

CDR3nt: TGTGCCAGCAGCTTTAAAAGCGGCACCTACGAGCAGTACTTC
CDR3aa: CASSFKSGTYEQYF
j_gene: TRBJ2-7
abundance: .
d_gene: .
v_gene: TRBV7-2

CDR3nt: TGCAGCGTTGAAGATAGTCTAGCGGGGGAGCTTGATACGCAGTATTTT
CDR3aa: CSVEDSLAGELDTQYF
j_gene: TRBJ2-3
abundance: .
d_gene: TRBD2
v_gene: TRBV29-1

CDR3nt: TGTGCCAGCAGCCCCGCGGGACTTAACACAGATACGCAGTATTTT
CDR3aa: CASSPAGLNTDTQYF
j_gene: TRBJ2-3
abundance: .
d_gene: .
v_gene: TRBV28

CDR3nt: TGTGCCAGCAGCCCAGGGTACATCTCCTACAATGAGCAGTTCTTC
CDR3aa: CASSPGYISYNEQFF
j_gene: TRBJ2-1
abundance: .
d_gene: .
v_gene: TRBV5-4

CDR3nt: TGTGCCAGCAGCTTAACGACAGGGAAATCAGATACGCAGTATTTT
CDR3aa: CASSLTTGKSDTQYF
j_gene: TRBJ2-3
abundance: .
d_gene: TRBD1
v_gene: TRBV7-9

CDR3nt: TGTGCCAGCAGTTGGGGAGTTTCCTACGAGCAGTACTTC
CDR3aa: CASSWGVSYEQYF
j_gene: TRBJ2-7
abundance: .
d_gene: .
v_gene: TRBV28

CDR3nt: TGTGCCACCGGTGCAACTAATGAAAAACTGTTTTTT
CDR3aa: CATGATNEKLFF
j_gene: TRBJ1-4
abundance: few
d_gene: .
v_gene: TRBV19

CDR3nt: TGCAGCGTTGAAGTGCCGGGGAACCAAGAGACCCAGTACTTC
CDR3aa: CSVEVPGNQETQYF
j_gene: TRBJ2-5
abundance: .
d_gene: .
v_gene: TRBV29-1

CDR3nt: TGTGCCAGAAGCTTCCCTCGGGAAGGACAGGGGGGGGAGACCCAGTACTTC
CDR3aa: CARSFPREGQGGETQYF
j_gene: TRBJ2-5
abundance: .
d_gene: TRBD1
v_gene: TRBV5-3

CDR3nt: TGTGCCAGCAGTCAGGGGTGGGGCAATCAGCCCCAGCATTTT
CDR3aa: CASSQGWGNQPQHF
j_gene: TRBJ1-5
abundance: few
d_gene: .
v_gene: TRBV6-5

CDR3nt: TGTGCCAGCAGTGTTTCTTATGAGCAGTTCTTC
CDR3aa: CASSVSYEQFF
j_gene: TRBJ2-1
abundance: .
d_gene: .
v_gene: TRBV25-1

CDR3nt: TGTGCCAGCACCCTCGGGGTACCCGGGGATACGCAGTATTTT
CDR3aa: CASTLGVPGDTQYF
j_gene: TRBJ2-3
abundance: .
d_gene: .
v_gene: TRBV6-6

CDR3nt: TGTGCCAGCAGGAAGGGAGGGTCGAGCTATGGCTACACCTTC
CDR3aa: CASRKGGSSYGYTF
j_gene: TRBJ1-2
abundance: once
d_gene: .
v_gene: TRBV14

CDR3nt: TGTGCCAGCTCGGGACTAGCGGGGGTAGATACGCAGTATTTT
CDR3aa: CASSGLAGVDTQYF
j_gene: TRBJ2-3
abundance: .
d_gene: TRBD2
v_gene: TRBV6-6

CDR3nt: TGTGCCAGCAGTGATCGGGAGGGCCCCACAGATACGCAGTATTTT
CDR3aa: CASSDREGPTDTQYF
j_gene: TRBJ2-3
abundance: .
d_gene: TRBD2
v_gene: TRBV6-1

CDR3nt: TGTGCCAGTAGTATAAAGGGACAGGGGTTCATGAACACTGAAGCTTTCTTT
CDR3aa: CASSIKGQGFMNTEAFF
j_gene: TRBJ1-1
abundance: .
d_gene: TRBD1
v_gene: TRBV19

CDR3nt: TGCGCCAGCAGCTTTAGCGGGCCGCCGCAAGAGACCCAGTACTTC
CDR3aa: CASSFSGPPQETQYF
j_gene: TRBJ2-5
abundance: .
d_gene: TRBD2
v_gene: TRBV5-1

CDR3nt: TGTGCCAGCAGTTTCCAGGGGTCCATTCAGTACTTC
CDR3aa: CASSFQGSIQYF
j_gene: TRBJ2-4
abundance: .
d_gene: .
v_gene: TRBV5-4

CDR3nt: TGTGCCAGCAGTCCACCCGGGACAGGGCGCGACGAGCAGTACTTC
CDR3aa: CASSPPGTGRDEQYF
j_gene: TRBJ2-7
abundance: .
d_gene: TRBD1
v_gene: TRBV28

CDR3nt: TGTGCCAGCAGTGTCAGCGGGAGTTATGGGGGGACCCAGTACTTC
CDR3aa: CASSVSGSYGGTQYF
j_gene: TRBJ2-5
abundance: .
d_gene: TRBD2
v_gene: TRBV6-4

CDR3nt: TGTGCCAGCAGCACGCGGACAGGGACCCTGGAGCAGTACTTC
CDR3aa: CASSTRTGTLEQYF
j_gene: TRBJ2-7
abundance: .
d_gene: TRBD1
v_gene: TRBV5-5

CDR3nt: TGTGCCAGCAGCTTACGTCCTGGGGCAGATGAGCAGTTCTTC
CDR3aa: CASSLRPGADEQFF
j_gene: TRBJ2-1
abundance: once
d_gene: .
v_gene: TRBV7-6

CDR3nt: TGTGCCAGCAGTTTGGCTCTGGGCGGGAGATACAATGAGCAGTTCTTC
CDR3aa: CASSLALGGRYNEQFF
j_gene: TRBJ2-1
abundance: .
d_gene: TRBD2
v_gene: TRBV28

CDR3nt: TGCGCCAGCAGCTCCGGGACAGGGGGTGTCACCGGGGAGCTGTTTTTT
CDR3aa: CASSSGTGGVTGELFF
j_gene: TRBJ2-2
abundance: .
d_gene: TRBD1
v_gene: TRBV5-1

CDR3nt: TGTGCCAGCAGCTTACGTCGGGGAGGCGGCCACGAGCAGTACTTC
CDR3aa: CASSLRRGGGHEQYF
j_gene: TRBJ2-7
abundance: .
d_gene: .
v_gene: TRBV7-8

CDR3nt: TGTGCCAGTAGTAAGGGGGGGAGAGGGAATAATGAAAAACTGTTTTTT
CDR3aa: CASSKGGRGNNEKLFF
j_gene: TRBJ1-4
abundance: .
d_gene: .
v_gene: TRBV19

CDR3nt: TGTGCCAGCAGTAGCCCAGCGGGAGGGCCTCACAATGAGCAGTTCTTC
CDR3aa: CASSSPAGGPHNEQFF
j_gene: TRBJ2-1
abundance: once
d_gene: TRBD2
v_gene: TRBV27

CDR3nt: TGTGCCAGCAGCCCCCTGGCGGGGGGGCCATTCCATGAGCAGTTCTTC
CDR3aa: CASSPLAGGPFHEQFF
j_gene: TRBJ2-1
abundance: .
d_gene: TRBD2
v_gene: TRBV9

CDR3nt: TGTGCCAGCAGTTACGGCGGGGGGACGGTGAGCTACGAGCAGTACTTC
CDR3aa: CASSYGGGTVSYEQYF
j_gene: TRBJ2-7
abundance: once
d_gene: TRBD2
v_gene: TRBV6-5

CDR3nt: TGTGCCAGCAGCTTGGGAGGTATGGGACAGAGTGAAGCTTTCTTT
CDR3aa: CASSLGGMGQSEAFF
j_gene: TRBJ1-1
abundance: few
d_gene: TRBD1
v_gene: TRBV5-6

CDR3nt: TGTGCCAGCAGTGAAGAGAGGGGGTCATCCTACGAGCAGTACTTC
CDR3aa: CASSEERGSSYEQYF
j_gene: TRBJ2-7
abundance: few
d_gene: .
v_gene: TRBV6-1

CDR3nt: TGTGCCAGCCGCCCCGGGGTGGATACGCAGTATTTT
CDR3aa: CASRPGVDTQYF
j_gene: TRBJ2-3
abundance: medium-sized
d_gene: .
v_gene: TRBV7-9

CDR3nt: TGTGCCAGCTCGGATGGCGGGACAGGGGGCTTGGAGACCCAGTACTTC
CDR3aa: CASSDGGTGGLETQYF
j_gene: TRBJ2-5
abundance: .
d_gene: TRBD1
v_gene: TRBV19

CDR3nt: TGTGCCAGCAGTTACTATAGGACAGCCAACAATGAGCAGTTCTTC
CDR3aa: CASSYYRTANNEQFF
j_gene: TRBJ2-1
abundance: .
d_gene: .
v_gene: TRBV6-5

CDR3nt: TGTGCCAGCAGTTACGCTACAGGGTTGGCTTTCTTT
CDR3aa: CASSYATGLAFF
j_gene: TRBJ1-1
abundance: .
d_gene: .
v_gene: TRBV6-5

CDR3nt: TGTGCCAGCAGCTCGACAGGGGGCTCAACCCTGGCCAATGAGCAGTTCTTC
CDR3aa: CASSSTGGSTLANEQFF
j_gene: TRBJ2-1
abundance: .
d_gene: TRBD1
v_gene: TRBV7-9

CDR3nt: TGTGCCAGCTCACCACTTCTGGGGGCAGACTATGGCTACACCTTC
CDR3aa: CASSPLLGADYGYTF
j_gene: TRBJ1-2
abundance: once
d_gene: .
v_gene: TRBV18

CDR3nt: TGTGCCAGCAGCTTGGGCACAGGGGGCTATACCTACGAGCAGTACTTC
CDR3aa: CASSLGTGGYTYEQYF
j_gene: TRBJ2-7
abundance: .
d_gene: TRBD1
v_gene: TRBV7-6

CDR3nt: TGTGCCAGCACCGCATGGATACAGGGGGAGACCCAGTACTTC
CDR3aa: CASTAWIQGETQYF
j_gene: TRBJ2-5
abundance: .
d_gene: TRBD1
v_gene: TRBV7-2

CDR3nt: TGTGCCAGCAGTTTTAGAGGTTCCCTCTCCTACGAGCAGTACTTC
CDR3aa: CASSFRGSLSYEQYF
j_gene: TRBJ2-7
abundance: .
d_gene: .
v_gene: TRBV28

CDR3nt: TGTGCCAGCACCGGGACAGGGCCGGGGGGTGGCTACACCTTC
CDR3aa: CASTGTGPGGGYTF
j_gene: TRBJ1-2
abundance: .
d_gene: TRBD1
v_gene: TRBV5-4

CDR3nt: TGTGCCAGTAGTCGACAGGGGTTAACTAACTATGGCTACACCTTC
CDR3aa: CASSRQGLTNYGYTF
j_gene: TRBJ1-2
abundance: .
d_gene: TRBD1
v_gene: TRBV19

CDR3nt: TGTGCCAGCAGCCCCGACTACACAGAGTACGAGCAGTACTTC
CDR3aa: CASSPDYTEYEQYF
j_gene: TRBJ2-7
abundance: .
d_gene: .
v_gene: TRBV9

CDR3nt: TGTGCCACCAGCAGGGACAGGGGAGGCACCGGGGAGCTGTTTTTT
CDR3aa: CATSRDRGGTGELFF
j_gene: TRBJ2-2
abundance: .
d_gene: TRBD1
v_gene: TRBV15

CDR3nt: TGTGCCAGCAGTGAACGGAGTGATAGCAATCAGCCCCAGCATTTT
CDR3aa: CASSERSDSNQPQHF
j_gene: TRBJ1-5
abundance: .
d_gene: .
v_gene: TRBV6-1

CDR3nt: TGTGCCAGCAGCTTAACAGGAAACGGATCACCCCTCCACTTT
CDR3aa: CASSLTGNGSPLHF
j_gene: TRBJ1-6
abundance: .
d_gene: .
v_gene: TRBV7-9

CDR3nt: TGTGCCAGCAGCGTCCGGGACAGCTCCTACAATGAGCAGTTCTTC
CDR3aa: CASSVRDSSYNEQFF
j_gene: TRBJ2-1
abundance: .
d_gene: TRBD1
v_gene: TRBV9

CDR3nt: TGTGCCAGCAGCTTAACCACATCCTACGAGCAGTACTTC
CDR3aa: CASSLTTSYEQYF
j_gene: TRBJ2-7
abundance: .
d_gene: .
v_gene: TRBV7-2

CDR3nt: TGTGCCAGCAGCTTCTGGAACACTGAAGCTTTCTTT
CDR3aa: CASSFWNTEAFF
j_gene: TRBJ1-1
abundance: .
d_gene: .
v_gene: TRBV11-3

CDR3nt: TGCGCCAGCAGCTTGCCCCAGTCTGGCCAAGAGACCCAGTACTTC
CDR3aa: CASSLPQSGQETQYF
j_gene: TRBJ2-5
abundance: few
d_gene: .
v_gene: TRBV5-1

CDR3nt: TGTGCCAGCAGACCCTCAGGGTTGGCTTCCTACGAGCAGTACTTC
CDR3aa: CASRPSGLASYEQYF
j_gene: TRBJ2-7
abundance: .
d_gene: .
v_gene: TRBV7-2

CDR3nt: TGCGCCAGCAGCTCGGTTACAGGGGATAATGAAAAACTGTTTTTT
CDR3aa: CASSSVTGDNEKLFF
j_gene: TRBJ1-4
abundance: once
d_gene: TRBD1
v_gene: TRBV5-1

CDR3nt: TGTGCCAGCGCTCCGATAGAGGGGACAGGGATGTACGAGCAGTACTTC
CDR3aa: CASAPIEGTGMYEQYF
j_gene: TRBJ2-7
abundance: .
d_gene: TRBD1
v_gene: TRBV6-6